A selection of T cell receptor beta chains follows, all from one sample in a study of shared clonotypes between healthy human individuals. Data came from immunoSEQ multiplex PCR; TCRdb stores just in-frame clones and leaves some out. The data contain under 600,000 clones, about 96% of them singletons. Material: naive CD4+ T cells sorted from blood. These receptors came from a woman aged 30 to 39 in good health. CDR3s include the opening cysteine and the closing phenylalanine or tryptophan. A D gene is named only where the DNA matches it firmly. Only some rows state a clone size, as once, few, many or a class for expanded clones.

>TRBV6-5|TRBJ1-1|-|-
CASSLQPADTEAFF
TGTGCCAGCAGCCTTCAGCCGGCGGACACTGAAGCTTTCTTT
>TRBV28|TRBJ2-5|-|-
CASSGDPIVPETQYF
TGTGCCAGCAGTGGGGACCCCATAGTCCCGGAGACCCAGTACTTC
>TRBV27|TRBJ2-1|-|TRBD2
CASIKLSGRNEQFF
TGTGCCAGCATTAAGCTTAGCGGGAGGAATGAGCAGTTCTTC
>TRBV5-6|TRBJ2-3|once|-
CASSLVGTVTDTQYF
TGTGCCAGCAGCTTGGTCGGGACGGTCACAGATACGCAGTATTTT
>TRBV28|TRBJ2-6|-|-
CASSTPGAGAGANVLTF
TGTGCCAGCAGTACCCCGGGTGCCGGGGCTGGGGCCAACGTCCTGACTTTC
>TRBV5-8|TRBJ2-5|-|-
CASSLAKGGTTQETQYF
TGTGCCAGCAGCTTGGCCAAGGGGGGGACCACCCAAGAGACCCAGTACTTC
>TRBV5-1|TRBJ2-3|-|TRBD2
CASSLDSGGPADTQYF
TGCGCCAGCAGCTTGGATTCGGGAGGGCCGGCAGATACGCAGTATTTT
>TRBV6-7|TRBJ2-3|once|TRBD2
CASSYSRTSGEENTQYF
TGTGCCAGCAGTTACTCAAGGACTAGCGGAGAAGAGAATACGCAGTATTTT
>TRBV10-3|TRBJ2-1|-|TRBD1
CAISEADRGREQFF
TGTGCCATCAGTGAGGCCGACAGGGGACGAGAGCAGTTCTTC
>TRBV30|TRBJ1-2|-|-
CAWSAWESSYGYTF
TGTGCCTGGAGTGCATGGGAGAGTTCCTATGGCTACACCTTC
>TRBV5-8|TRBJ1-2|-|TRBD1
CASSLTGGGYTF
TGTGCCAGCAGCTTGACAGGGGGTGGCTACACCTTC
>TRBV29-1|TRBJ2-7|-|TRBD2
CSVERLAGDEQYF
TGCAGCGTTGAGAGACTAGCGGGAGACGAGCAGTACTTC
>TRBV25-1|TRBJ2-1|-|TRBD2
CASSAGLAVSSYNEQFF
TGTGCCAGCAGTGCAGGACTAGCGGTTAGCTCCTACAATGAGCAGTTCTTC
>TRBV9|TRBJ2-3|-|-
CASSVEGRDRADTQYF
TGTGCCAGCAGCGTAGAAGGGCGGGATCGGGCAGATACGCAGTATTTT
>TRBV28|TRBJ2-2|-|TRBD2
CASSLPGTSFGELFF
TGTGCCAGCAGTTTACCCGGGACTAGCTTCGGGGAGCTGTTTTTT
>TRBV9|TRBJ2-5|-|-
CASSPRPTGRETQYF
TGTGCCAGCAGCCCGAGACCCACCGGTCGGGAGACCCAGTACTTC
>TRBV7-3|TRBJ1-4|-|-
CASSLNSQAGRPRENEKLFF
TGTGCCAGCAGCCTAAACTCCCAAGCCGGACGGCCCCGGGAGAATGAAAAACTGTTTTTT
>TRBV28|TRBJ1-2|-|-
CASGEPWNYGYTF
TGTGCCAGTGGTGAACCCTGGAACTATGGCTACACCTTC
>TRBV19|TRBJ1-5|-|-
CASSSGTSNQPQHF
TGTGCCAGCTCCTCCGGGACCAGCAATCAGCCCCAGCATTTT
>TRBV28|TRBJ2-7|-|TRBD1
CASSATGTGAYEQYF
TGTGCCAGCAGTGCCACCGGGACAGGGGCATACGAGCAGTACTTC
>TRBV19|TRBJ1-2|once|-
CASFRGDGYTF
TGTGCCAGTTTCAGGGGAGATGGCTACACCTTC
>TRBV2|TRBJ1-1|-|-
CASRAGNTEAFF
TGTGCCAGCAGGGCGGGGAACACTGAAGCTTTCTTT
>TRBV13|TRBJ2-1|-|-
CASTPHPHEQFF
TGTGCCAGCACCCCCCACCCCCATGAGCAGTTCTTC
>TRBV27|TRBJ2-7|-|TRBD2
CASSLSKRDSYEQYF
TGTGCCAGCAGTTTATCAAAGCGGGACTCCTACGAGCAGTACTTC
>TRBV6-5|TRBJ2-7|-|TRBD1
CASSQGTGFDEQYF
TGTGCCAGCTCACAAGGGACAGGATTTGACGAGCAGTACTTC
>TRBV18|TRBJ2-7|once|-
CASSPLEQGEQYF
TGTGCCAGCTCACCACTGGAACAGGGCGAGCAGTACTTC
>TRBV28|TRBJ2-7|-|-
CASSPPGPDIVYEQYF
TGTGCCAGCAGCCCTCCGGGCCCCGACATTGTTTACGAGCAGTACTTC
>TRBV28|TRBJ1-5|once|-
CASSLVRVQPQHF
TGTGCCAGCAGTTTGGTCAGGGTCCAGCCCCAGCATTTT
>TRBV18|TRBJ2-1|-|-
CASSPSLVQVYNEQFF
TGTGCCAGCTCCCCGAGTTTGGTTCAGGTTTACAATGAGCAGTTCTTC
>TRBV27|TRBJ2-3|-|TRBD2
CASSQTSGSSDTQYF
TGTGCCAGCAGTCAGACTAGCGGGAGCTCGGATACGCAGTATTTT
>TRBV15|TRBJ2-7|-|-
CATSRTGRSHEQYF
TGTGCCACCAGCAGGACGGGAAGAAGCCACGAGCAGTACTTC
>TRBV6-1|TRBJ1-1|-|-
CASLAEVPNTEAFF
TGTGCCAGTCTTGCTGAAGTTCCGAACACTGAAGCTTTCTTT
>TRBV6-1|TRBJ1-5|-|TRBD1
CASRGTGRVNQPQHF
TGTGCCAGCAGGGGGACAGGGAGGGTGAATCAGCCCCAGCATTTT
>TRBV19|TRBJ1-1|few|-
CASSIQMNTEAFF
TGTGCCAGTAGTATACAGATGAACACTGAAGCTTTCTTT
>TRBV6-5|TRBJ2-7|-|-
CASSYSGDTIYEQYF
TGTGCCAGCAGTTACTCGGGGGACACCATCTACGAGCAGTACTTC
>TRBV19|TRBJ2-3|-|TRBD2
CASSVTSGRGGGTDTQYF
TGTGCCAGTAGTGTAACTAGCGGGAGAGGGGGAGGCACAGATACGCAGTATTTT
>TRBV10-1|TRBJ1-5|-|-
CASLGGNQPQHF
TGCGCCAGCCTGGGAGGCAATCAGCCCCAGCATTTT
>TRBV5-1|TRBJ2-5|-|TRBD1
CASSLVRDRGRGETQYF
TGCGCCAGCAGCTTGGTCCGGGACAGGGGGCGCGGAGAGACCCAGTACTTC
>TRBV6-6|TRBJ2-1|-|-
CASSYRVGSYNEQFF
TGTGCCAGCAGTTACCGGGTAGGCTCCTACAATGAGCAGTTCTTC
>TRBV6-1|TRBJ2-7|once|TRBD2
CASSKEGTSETYEQYF
TGTGCCAGCAGTAAAGAAGGGACTAGCGAGACCTACGAGCAGTACTTC